The 4 T cell receptor beta chains listed next were all sequenced from one sample in a study of Ad26.COV2.S vaccination and SARS-CoV-2 variants. Profiling relied on immunoSEQ multiplex PCR, and the TCRdb table lists in-frame clones only, not all of them. The sample lists roughly 330,000 clones; almost 90% were seen once. Treatment reported: some 20 received Ad26.COV2.S at low or high dose, single or two shots; several received placebo; per-sample allocation not given. Samples were taken on day 63 after the first vaccine or placebo injection. The specimen was peripheral blood, collected in a trial of Ad26.COV2.S vaccine versus placebo. The receptors were sampled from a person aged 18-65 years who received the Ad26.COV2.S COVID-19 vaccine or a placebo.

This clone was seen a single time. The genes are TRBV5-5 and TRBJ1-3, with 7 bases matching TRBD1. The J segment lost 2 bases and the V segment lost 0 bases, leaving 2 bases of the junction unmatched. Germline V gene sequence: CDR1 SGHKS, CDR2 YYEKEE (reference sequence). The CDR3 contains 15 residues. CDR3 nucleotides: TGTGCCAGCAGCTTGGGGCAGGGGGCTGGAAACACCATATATTTT. Its protein product is CASSLGQGAGNTIYF. Full variable domain (remainder filled in from reference TRBV5-5 and TRBJ1-3): DAGVTQSPTHLIKTRGQQVTLRCSPISGHKSVSWYQQVLGQGPQFIFQYYEKEERGRGNFPDRFSARQFPNYSSELNVNALLLGDSALYLCASSLGQGAGNTIYFGEGSWLTVV.

V gene TRBV7-2 combines with J gene TRBJ2-4; D call uncertain. This CDR3 region has 14 residues. Germline V gives CDR1 SGHTA, CDR2 FQGNSA. V lost 4 bases, J lost 0 bases, and 7 bases lay in between. CDR3 nucleotides: TGTGCCAGCAGCTACAGACTAGCCAAAAACATTCAGTACTTC. It encodes CASSYRLAKNIQYF.

The genes are TRBV2 and TRBJ2-7, with a tentative D call TRBD2 (6 bases). The germline V gene encodes CDR1 SNHLY and CDR2 FYNNEI. The CDR3 runs to 12 residues. The V and J ends lost 8 bases and 1 base respectively, with 9 bases between them. This CDR3 is CASGGISYEQYF. In DNA, the CDR3 is TGTGCCAGCGGCGGGATTTCCTACGAGCAGTACTTC.

This clone has ten or more counts. The J gene is TRBJ2-7, the V gene TRBV7-2; 8 nucleotides align to TRBD1. This CDR3 spans 13 amino acids. V shed 4 bases, J shed 5 bases, and the junction held 4 bases outside the gene matches. Germline loops: CDR1 SGHTA, CDR2 FQGNSA. CDR3 DNA sequence: TGTGCCAGCAGCTGGGACAGGCGGAACGAGCAGTACTTC. Residues: CASSWDRRNEQYF.